This T cell receptor beta chain was sequenced during a study of CD8 T cells in ankylosing spondylitis. In making TCR beta libraries, quantitative 5'-RACE with molecular barcodes was used. Via MiXCR, TCRdb re-called the 5' RACE reads, giving one row per CDR3 protein. The table records under 250,000 distinct CDR3 sequences, 20% to 30% of them present only once. General study results and limits: Clones linked to disease, bearing a CD8+ phenotype, were relatively rare in peripheral blood.

Trimming stripped 0 bases from V and 6 bases from J, with 12 bases between. The CDR3 runs 15 residues. Comments on this clonotype: Its specificity is not known.

The sample consisted of blood, either unsorted or a sorted T cell fraction (not recorded which). The V gene is TRBV12-3 or TRBV12-4, the J gene TRBJ2-1; D unclear. This TCR was recovered from a male donor with ankylosing spondylitis or in good health (not recorded which). CDR3 nucleotides: TGTGCCAGCAGTTTAGCCCCAGACGTAGGCAATGAGCAGTTCTTC. It codes for CASSLAPDVGNEQFF.